The clone carrying this T cell receptor beta chain was picked up many times. Its specificity is unknown. cDNA molecules carried unique molecular identifiers, and template switching added a universal primer site. In TCRdb, the 5' RACE reads were re-called with MiXCR into one record per CDR3 protein. The sample yields 640,000 or so distinct CDR3 sequences, over 5% seen once. This entry comes from a study of identical twins. Study outcomes and limitations: The study based its conclusions on cross-sectional statistical analysis and did not follow the same donors.

The receptor was isolated from a man aged 18 to 29 in good health. Sample: naive T cells sorted from blood.

CDR3 in DNA: TGCAGTGCTAGGTCCGACAGGGAGGCTGGAAACACCATATATTTT. Protein sequence: CSARSDREAGNTIYF. The V call is TRBV20-1, the J call TRBJ1-3, with 7 bases identical to TRBD1. Germline CDR1 reads DFQATT; CDR2 reads SNEGSKA (reference sequence). V was clipped by 3 bases and J by 2 bases; unmatched bases: 7. The CDR3 has 15 amino acids.